Listed below are T cell receptor beta chains from one sample, sequenced in a study of control samples from healthy donors and cancer patients. This table comes from immunoSEQ multiplex PCR, and its TCRdb copy is limited to in-frame clones, with some not included. The sample includes 95,000 to 130,000 clones, 80% to 90% of them seen just once. The sequenced sample was PBMCs. These receptors all come from a woman between 45 and 65 years old with colorectal cancer. Each CDR3 is given without its conserved first and last residue. Each record gives: CDR3 protein, J gene, V gene.

CDR3: ASSPTFPNEGETQY
J: TRBJ2-5
V: TRBV5-6

CDR3: ASSEKQGNNQPQH
J: TRBJ1-5
V: TRBV6-1

CDR3: ACADSGNTIY
J: TRBJ1-3
V: TRBV30

CDR3: ASSPQGGRYEQY
J: TRBJ2-7
V: TRBV7-3

CDR3: ASSYRGAGNTEAF
J: TRBJ1-1
V: TRBV5-6

CDR3: ASSLGQETQY
J: TRBJ2-5
V: TRBV5-1

CDR3: ASSRQGSWFGNQPQH
J: TRBJ1-5
V: TRBV6-2/TRBV6-3

CDR3: ASSGASGGANTGELF
J: TRBJ2-2
V: TRBV2

CDR3: ASSLELTVETQY
J: TRBJ2-5
V: TRBV5-1

CDR3: SVAGDRTNTEAF
J: TRBJ1-1
V: TRBV29-1

CDR3: ASSPPGAQETQY
J: TRBJ2-5
V: TRBV5-1